Below, 23 T cell receptor beta chains from the same sample are listed, as sequenced in a study of T cell responses to AZD1222 COVID-19 vaccine. Sequenced by immunoSEQ multiplex PCR; TCRdb stores in-frame clones only, minus some. The data hold over 90,000 clones, with roughly nine tenths observed a single time. The material sequenced was peripheral blood, taken on day 0 of AZD1222 vaccination. These receptors were collected from an adult in good health.

The chain recombines TRBV28 with TRBJ2-7, with D possibly matching TRBD2 (5 bases). The CDR3 length is 15 residues. Deletions cut 5 bases from V and 2 bases from J, with 16 bases between. The germline gives CDR1 MDHEN, CDR2 SYDVKM. CDR3 nucleotides: TGTGCCAGCAGTAGAAGGGAGTCTCCCGCCTACGAGCAGTACTTC. Its translation: CASSRRESPAYEQYF. The variable domain in full, with the rest retrieved from reference TRBV28 and TRBJ2-7, is DVKVTQSSRYLVKRTGEKVFLECVQDMDHENMFWYRQDPGLGLRLIYFSYDVKMKEKGDIPEGYSVSREKKERFSLILESASTNQTSMYLCASSRRESPAYEQYFGPGTRLTVT.

V is TRBV19 and J is TRBJ1-5; D might be TRBD1 (5 bases). The V and J ends lost 10 bases and 0 bases respectively, with 13 bases between them. The CDR3 consists of 14 residues. Germline V gene sequence: CDR1 LNHDA, CDR2 SQIVND (reference sequence). The CDR3 DNA reads TGTGCCACTAGGGAACAGGCTAGCAATCAGCCCCAGCATTTT. This encodes CATREQASNQPQHF. The variable domain in full, with the rest retrieved from reference TRBV19 and TRBJ1-5, is DGGITQSPKYLFRKEGQNVTLSCEQNLNHDAMYWYRQDPGQGLRLIYYSQIVNDFQKGDIAEGYSVSREKKESFPLTVTSAQKNPTAFYLCATREQASNQPQHFGDGTRLSIL.

This chain connects TRBV30 to TRBJ1-2; D is unresolved. The germline V gene encodes CDR1 GTSNPN and CDR2 SVGIG (reference sequence). This CDR3 spans 13 amino acids. V dropped 4 bases and J dropped 6 bases, with 15 bases sitting between them. The CDR3 is CAWKRRLLNGYTF. The CDR3, as DNA: TGTGCCTGGAAACGACGTCTCCTTAATGGCTACACCTTC.

The chain carries TRBV28 and TRBJ2-7; 12 bases fit TRBD2. The CDR3 runs to 15 residues. J was trimmed by 2 bases and V by 9 bases; bases with no gene match: 8. The germline gives CDR1 MDHEN, CDR2 SYDVKM. CDR3 sequence reads: CASRVLAGGTYEQYF. The CDR3 bases are TGTGCCAGTCGGGTACTAGCGGGAGGAACCTACGAGCAGTACTTC.

CDR3 sequence reads: CASRTPSASSYNEQFF. The CDR3 coding sequence is TGTGCCAGTAGAACCCCCTCAGCGTCCTCCTACAATGAGCAGTTCTTC. The gene calls are TRBV19 and TRBJ2-1; no firm D call. There are 16 residues in the CDR3. Germline CDR1 and CDR2: LNHDA and SQIVND (reference sequence). V shed 6 bases and J shed 0 bases, with 15 bases lying between them.

Turning to this clone: A junction boundary mismatches the germline segment, possibly from a read error. The chain employs TRBV3-1 (or the pseudogene TRBV3-2) and TRBJ2-5; the D is unclear. This CDR3 has 10 amino acids. Germline V gene data show CDR1 as LGHDT and CDR2 as YNNKEL (reference sequence). CDR3 DNA sequence: TGTGCCAGCAGCAAAGAGACCCAGTACTTC. Translation gives CASSKETQYF.

The CDR3 DNA reads as TGTGCCAGCAGCTTTATAGCGGGAGGGCCGGGATTGACCGGGGAGCTGTTTTTT. This encodes CASSFIAGGPGLTGELFF. The chain is built from TRBV7-3 and TRBJ2-2; 11 bases agree with TRBD2. The germline CDR1 and CDR2 sequences are SGHTA and FQGTGA. V trimming: 3 bases; J trimming: 5 bases; junction bases outside the gene matches: 11. The CDR3 has 18 residues.

The chain combines TRBV5-4 with TRBJ2-1, with TRBD2 matching over 8 bases. The CDR3 has 16 amino acids. Germline V lookup: CDR1 SGHNT, CDR2 YYREEE (reference sequence). Germline trimming cut 4 bases from V and 1 base from J; bases unmatched to any gene: 7. The CDR3 region has the DNA TGTGCCAGCAGCCCAACTAGCGGAGGTTCCTACAATGAGCAGTTCTTC. It is translated as CASSPTSGGSYNEQFF.

The chain is built from TRBV18 and TRBJ2-1; either TRBD1 or TRBD2 may fit D (5 bases each). Per the germline V gene, CDR1 is KGHSH and CDR2 is LQKENI. The V end lost 4 bases, the J end lost 7 bases, and 17 bases lay between the germline ends. This CDR3 is 15 amino acids long. For the CDR3, the DNA is TGTGCCAGCTCACGGGACCTGGGGGTAGGGAATGAGCAGTTCTTC. It yields the protein CASSRDLGVGNEQFF.

This rearrangement joins TRBV18 to TRBJ2-3, with 7 nucleotides matching TRBD1. The CDR3 runs to 15 residues. The ends lost 3 bases at V and 2 bases at J; junction bases unmatched: 5. Germline V lookup: CDR1 KGHSH, CDR2 LQKENI. This CDR3 is CASSPDRKNTDTQYF. The CDR3, as DNA: TGTGCCAGCTCACCGGACAGGAAGAACACAGATACGCAGTATTTT.

The CDR3 coding sequence is TGTGCCTGGAGTGGAGTAAAGAGTGAAGCTTTCTTT. Protein sequence: CAWSGVKSEAFF. This rearrangement joins TRBV30 to TRBJ1-1; D gene unclear. Between the trimmed V and J ends, which lost 1 base and 7 bases, there was a span of 10 bases. The CDR3 runs 12 residues. From germline, CDR1 is GTSNPN and CDR2 SVGIG (reference sequence).

In DNA, the CDR3 is TGTGCCAGCAGCCAGCCGGGATGGACTAGCGGACACACCGGGGAGCTGTTTTTT. Encoded protein: CASSQPGWTSGHTGELFF. The chain carries TRBV14 and TRBJ2-2; 10 bases agree with TRBD2. The CDR3 has 18 residues. V dropped 3 bases and J dropped 3; count of bases not matched to a gene: 10. Germline V lookup: CDR1 SGHDN, CDR2 FVKESK. The full variable domain, with the rest looked up from reference TRBV14 and TRBJ2-2, is EAGVTQFPSHSVIEKGQTVTLRCDPISGHDNLYWYRRVMGKEIKFLLHFVKESKQDESGMPNNRFLAERTGGTYSTLKVQPAELEDSGVYFCASSQPGWTSGHTGELFFGEGSRLTVL.

Note on this clone: One end of the junction is discordant with germline, which a read error may explain. The V call is TRBV3-1 (or the pseudogene TRBV3-2), the J call TRBJ2-7; 7 bases match TRBD2. Germline V CDR1 and CDR2: LGHDT, YNNKEL (reference sequence). This CDR3 spans 16 amino acids. CDR3 in amino acids: CASGHWGGGGSYEQYF. The DNA of the CDR3 is TGTGCCAGCGGCCATTGGGGGGGAGGCGGCTCCTACGAGCAGTACTTC.

The V and J genes are TRBV24-1 and TRBJ2-7; unclear D gene. With 12 bases removed from V and 6 bases from J, the gap between germline ends came to 8 bases. CDR1 and CDR2 (germline): KGHDR, SFDVKD. The CDR3 totals 9 residues. The CDR3 loop reads CAAFSEQYF. CDR3 nucleotides: TGTGCCGCGTTTAGCGAGCAGTACTTC.

V and J are TRBV9 and TRBJ2-3, with TRBD2 matching over 14 bases. V gave up 0 bases and J gave up 6 bases; unmatched junction bases: 3. CDR1 and CDR2 from the germline V gene are SGDLS and YYNGEE. The CDR3 contains 16 residues. CDR3 nucleotide sequence: TGTGCCAGCAGCGTAGGAGGGACTAGCGGGAGTGATACGCAGTATTTT. Translating it yields CASSVGGTSGSDTQYF.

The rearrangement joins TRBV18 to TRBJ2-1; no reliable D call. This CDR3 is 15 amino acids long. V was clipped by 1 base and J by 9 bases, with 16 bases between them. Germline lookup yields CDR1 KGHSH and CDR2 LQKENI. CDR3 amino acids: CASSPLVTAVVEQFF. The CDR3 region has the DNA TGTGCCAGCTCACCACTGGTGACGGCTGTCGTTGAGCAGTTCTTC.

This chain connects TRBV19 to TRBJ1-4; D possibly corresponds to TRBD1 (5 bases). There are 15 residues in the CDR3. V dropped 5 bases and J dropped 2 bases, with 12 bases sitting between them. Germline V gene lookup returns CDR1 LNHDA and CDR2 SQIVND (reference sequence). CDR3 sequence reads: CASSFDRRTNEKLFF. The CDR3 nucleotides read TGTGCCAGTAGTTTTGACAGACGCACTAATGAAAAACTGTTTTTT.

The chain carries TRBV28 and TRBJ2-7; D may correspond to TRBD1 or TRBD2 (6 bases each). This CDR3 region has 15 residues. Germline values: CDR1 MDHEN, CDR2 SYDVKM. The ends were cut back, 5 bases at V and 0 bases at J, with 14 bases in the middle. In DNA form, the CDR3 reads TGTGCCAGCAGTCCGGACGGAGGGGGCTCCTACGAGCAGTACTTC. It specifies CASSPDGGGSYEQYF.

This chain joins TRBV28 and TRBJ2-7; D gene uncertain. CDR3 length equals 13 residues. Trimming removed 6 bases at V and 3 bases at J, with 12 bases between. Germline V gene sequence: CDR1 MDHEN, CDR2 SYDVKM. The CDR3 DNA reads as TGTGCCAGCAGCCTTGGACCTCTCTACGAGCAGTACTTC. This sequence encodes CASSLGPLYEQYF.

The gene calls are TRBV7-2 and TRBJ1-1; no clear D gene. Trimming removed 1 base at V and 4 bases at J, with 7 bases between. The CDR3 has 13 amino acids. Germline V CDR1 and CDR2: SGHTA, FQGNSA. CDR3 bases: TGTGCCAGCAGCTTAGAGGCAGTCACTGAAGCTTTCTTT. Amino acids: CASSLEAVTEAFF.

This chain uses TRBV27 with TRBJ2-7; D is perhaps TRBD2 (6 bases). The CDR3 spans 17 residues. V shed 4 bases and J shed 4 bases, with 23 bases lying between them. Germline-derived CDR1 and CDR2 are MNHEY and SMNVEV (reference sequence). The DNA of the CDR3 is TGTGCCAGCAGTTCGACTTTGAGGCGGGACGGGCGGTACGAGCAGTACTTC. As protein: CASSSTLRRDGRYEQYF.

The chain links TRBV19 to TRBJ1-5, with D possibly matching TRBD1 (6 bases). The CDR3 is made up of 15 amino acids. V lost 7 bases to trimming and J lost 6 bases, with 19 bases between them. The germline V gene has CDR1 LNHDA and CDR2 SQIVND (reference sequence). The CDR3 bases are TGTGCCAGTACCTTAGCGGGGGCTGGCGGTCAGCCCCAGCATTTT. This translates into CASTLAGAGGQPQHF.

This chain connects TRBV29-1 to TRBJ2-5, with TRBD2 identical over 14 bases. Germline V lookup: CDR1 SQVTM, CDR2 ANQGSEA. The V and J ends lost 7 bases and 5 bases, in that order; junction bases with no gene match: 3. The CDR3 runs 13 residues. The CDR3 here is CSGGLAGAETQYF. The CDR3 DNA reads as TGCAGCGGGGGACTAGCGGGAGCGGAGACCCAGTACTTC. Full variable domain (outside the CDR3, taken from reference TRBV29-1 and TRBJ2-5): SAVISQKPSRDICQRGTSLTIQCQVDSQVTMMFWYRQQPGQSLTLIATANQGSEATYESGFVIDKFPISRPNLTFSTLTVSNMSPEDSSIYLCSGGLAGAETQYFGPGTRLLVL.